Shown below are 25 T cell receptor beta chains from a single sample sequenced in a study of identical twins. TCRdb itself ran the 5' RACE reads through MiXCR, one entry per CDR3 protein. The data hold 1.5 million to 2 million distinct CDR3 sequences, with 25% to 35% observed a single time. Sequenced: cord blood. These receptors were taken from a newborn girl in good health.

J is TRBJ2-2 and V is TRBV7-2; 8 bases fit TRBD1. The V gene's germline CDR1 is SGHTA and CDR2 FQGNSA. With V trimmed by 2 bases and J by 4 bases, 3 bases remained unmatched. The CDR3 is made up of 15 amino acids. The DNA of the CDR3 is TGTGCCAGCAGCTTAATGGACAGGGCCACCGGGGAGCTGTTTTTT. This translates into CASSLMDRATGELFF.

This sequence joins TRBV2 and TRBJ2-6; the D gene is possibly TRBD2 (5 bases). Trimming cost V 7 bases and J 0 bases, with 13 bases left between them. The CDR3 loop spans 16 amino acids. Germline loops: CDR1 SNHLY, CDR2 FYNNEI. The CDR3 DNA is TGTGCCAGCACGGCGCGGGTAATCTCTGGGGCCAACGTCCTGACTTTC. Amino acid sequence: CASTARVISGANVLTF.

This clonotype was seen only a few times. The chain is built from TRBV7-2 and TRBJ2-1, with no clear D. Germline CDR1 is SGHTA and CDR2 is FQGNSA. Trimming left V 8 bases short and J 12 bases short, with 17 bases between. The CDR3 totals 12 residues. CDR3 in DNA: TGTGCCAGCGCAGCCGACCCCGGTAGGCAGTTCTTC. This gives the protein CASAADPGRQFF.

Ten or more counts support this clonotype. The gene calls are TRBV5-1 and TRBJ2-5, with unresolved D. The CDR3 covers 13 residues. The V end lost 2 bases, the J end lost 5 bases, and 10 bases lay between the germline ends. CDR1 and CDR2 from the germline V gene are SGHRS and YFSETQ. The CDR3 DNA reads as TGCGCCAGCAGCTTAGCACTATGGGAGACCCAGTACTTC. This gives the protein CASSLALWETQYF.

This clonotype was counted between two and nine times. The V call is TRBV7-2, the J call TRBJ2-1; 15 bases fit TRBD2. This CDR3 is built from 16 residues. Germline assignment: CDR1 SGHTA and CDR2 FQGNSA. The V gene end was trimmed by 6 bases and the J gene end by 9 bases; junction bases not matched to a gene: 9. CDR3: CASSWTSGGAGSEQFF. The CDR3, as DNA: TGTGCCAGCAGTTGGACTAGCGGGGGGGCGGGTAGTGAGCAGTTCTTC.

V is TRBV27 and J is TRBJ1-4; no definite D call. The germline V gene encodes CDR1 MNHEY and CDR2 SMNVEV (reference sequence). The CDR3 has 13 residues. The V end lost 8 bases, the J end lost 8 bases, and 15 bases lay between the germline ends. The CDR3 sequence is CASCPRTGEKLFF. CDR3 nucleotides: TGTGCCAGCTGCCCCCGGACCGGGGAAAAACTGTTTTTT.

The J gene is TRBJ2-2, the V gene TRBV5-1; 8 bases align to TRBD2. Germline CDR1 and CDR2: SGHRS and YFSETQ. With 4 bases clipped from V and 1 base from J, the junction kept 6 bases outside the gene matches. The CDR3 consists of 16 residues. DNA of the CDR3: TGCGCCAGCAGCATACCGGGACTAGAGAACACCGGGGAGCTGTTTTTT. The encoded protein is CASSIPGLENTGELFF.

This clonotype was found many times. The rearrangement joins TRBV25-1 to TRBJ1-1; D is perhaps TRBD1 (6 bases). Germline V gene sequence: CDR1 MGHDK, CDR2 SYGVNS. The CDR3 runs to 12 residues. V was trimmed by 6 bases and J by 5 bases, leaving 10 bases between them. The CDR3 sequence is CASSRGGTEAFF. CDR3 sequence (DNA): TGTGCCAGCAGCAGAGGGGGTACTGAAGCTTTCTTT.

This clonotype was recorded a few times. V is TRBV5-1 and J is TRBJ2-3; tentatively, D is TRBD2 (6 bases). V lost 4 bases and J 4 bases, leaving 16 bases between the germline ends. CDR3 length: 15 residues. Germline values: CDR1 SGHRS, CDR2 YFSETQ. CDR3 DNA sequence: TGCGCCAGCAGCGGTAGACTAGTAGGCGCAGATACGCAGTATTTT. Translating it yields CASSGRLVGADTQYF.

The CDR3 coding sequence is TGTGCCAGCAGCTTAGTTTCAGGGCAACAAGAGACCCAGTACTTC. Amino acid sequence: CASSLVSGQQETQYF. The chain uses TRBV7-2 and TRBJ2-5; a weak D match, TRBD1 (5 bases). Germline values: CDR1 SGHTA, CDR2 FQGNSA. The CDR3 sequence is 15 residues long. Trimming removed 1 base from V and 2 bases from J, with 11 bases in between.

This clonotype was detected a few times. At one end the junction does not follow the germline gene, possibly because of a read error. V gene TRBV7-7 combines with J gene TRBJ2-7; D is unclear. Germline V gene sequence: CDR1 SSHAT, CDR2 FNYEAQ (reference sequence). The CDR3 is 14 residues long. CDR3 DNA: TGTGCTAGCAGCCCCTCTTGGCGGTCCTACGAGCAGTACTTC. It specifies CASSPSWRSYEQYF. Full variable domain (missing parts from reference TRBV7-7 and TRBJ2-7): GAGVSQSPRYKVTKRGQDVTLRCDPISSHATLYWYQQALGQGPEFLTYFNYEAQPDKSGLPSDRFSAERPEGSISTLTIQRTEQRDSAMYRCASSPSWRSYEQYFGPGTRLTVT.

This clonotype was recorded a few times. The chain recombines TRBV27 with TRBJ2-4; D is undetermined. Germline assignment: CDR1 MNHEY and CDR2 SMNVEV (reference sequence). V was clipped by 5 bases and J by 0 bases, with 11 bases between them. CDR3 length: 15 amino acids. The CDR3 DNA reads TGTGCCAGCAGTCCGACTGCGCTAGCCAAAAACATTCAGTACTTC. It is translated as CASSPTALAKNIQYF.

The CDR3 nucleotides are TGTGCCAGCAGGGGACAGGGGGCGAACAATAGTTCGCCCCTCCACTTT. As protein: CASRGQGANNSSPLHF. This chain uses TRBV4-2 with TRBJ1-6; 12 nucleotides agree with TRBD1. This CDR3 spans 16 amino acids. Germline CDR1 reads LGHNA; CDR2 reads YNFKEQ. J was trimmed by 13 bases and V by 6 bases; bases with no gene match: 13.

In its sample, this clonotype was seen a few times. The genes are TRBV5-1 and TRBJ1-5; 8 bases are a match to TRBD1. Losses at the gene ends were 3 bases for V and 7 bases for J; bases not matched to a gene: 6. The CDR3 loop spans 14 amino acids. Germline V lookup: CDR1 SGHRS, CDR2 YFSETQ. The CDR3 is CASSWTGMRQPQHF. For the CDR3, the DNA is TGCGCCAGCAGCTGGACAGGGATGAGGCAGCCCCAGCATTTT.

This clonotype was found a few times. This rearrangement joins TRBV11-1 to TRBJ2-7; 9 nucleotides match TRBD2. The germline CDR1 and CDR2 sequences are SGHAT and FQDESV (reference sequence). V was clipped by 4 bases and J by 2 bases; unmatched bases: 12. This CDR3 spans 17 amino acids. Here the CDR3 DNA reads TGTGCCAGCAGCTGGGGACTTATAGCGGGGGTAACCTACGAGCAGTACTTC. Protein product: CASSWGLIAGVTYEQYF. The whole variable domain, filled in from reference TRBV11-1 and TRBJ2-7, reads EAEVAQSPRYKITEKSQAVAFWCDPISGHATLYWYRQILGQGPELLVQFQDESVVDDSQLPKDRFSAERLKGVDSTLKIQPAELGDSAMYLCASSWGLIAGVTYEQYFGPGTRLTVT.

The sample holds a few counts of this clonotype. CDR3 loop: CASSLGTQGDQPQHF. The CDR3 region has the DNA TGCGCCAGCAGCTTGGGGACGCAGGGCGATCAGCCCCAGCATTTT. The chain carries TRBV5-1 and TRBJ1-5; maybe TRBD1 (5 bases). V lost 0 bases to trimming and J lost 5 bases, with 12 bases between them. Germline-derived CDR1 and CDR2 are SGHRS and YFSETQ. CDR3 length: 15 residues.

The chain uses TRBV23-1 and TRBJ1-1; 9 bases are shared with TRBD1. TRBV23-1 is given ORF status, its function remaining uncertain. The CDR3 loop spans 15 amino acids. The junction had 6 bases not matched to a gene; V was cut back by 4 bases and J by 3 bases. The CDR3 spells CASSPYRTGDTEAFF. In DNA, the CDR3 is TGCGCCAGCAGTCCCTATCGGACAGGGGACACTGAAGCTTTCTTT.

The chain carries TRBV5-1 and TRBJ2-1; 7 bases are a match to TRBD2. V lost 0 bases, J lost 5 bases, and 5 bases stayed unmatched. The CDR3 extends over 15 amino acids. Germline V gives CDR1 SGHRS, CDR2 YFSETQ. The CDR3 sequence is CASSLGGTKHNEQFF. In DNA, the CDR3 is TGCGCCAGCAGCTTGGGAGGGACTAAACACAATGAGCAGTTCTTC. The full variable domain, completed using reference TRBV5-1 and TRBJ2-1, is KAGVTQTPRYLIKTRGQQVTLSCSPISGHRSVSWYQQTPGQGLQFLFEYFSETQRNKGNFPGRFSGRQFSNSRSEMNVSTLELGDSALYLCASSLGGTKHNEQFFGPGTRLTVL.

The CDR3 region has the DNA TGTGCCAGCAGTGTGGCTAGCGGGAGTGATGAGCAGTACTTC. The encoded protein is CASSVASGSDEQYF. The V gene is TRBV6-1, the J gene TRBJ2-4; 10 bases map to TRBD2. CDR3 length: 14 residues. The germline gives CDR1 MNHNS, CDR2 SASEGT. The J segment lost 13 bases and the V segment lost 4 bases, leaving 10 bases of the junction unmatched.

The chain employs TRBV4-1 and TRBJ2-1; D remains unclear. V lost 3 bases, J lost 0 bases, and 12 bases lay in between. The germline V gene encodes CDR1 MGHRA and CDR2 YSYEKL. There are 16 residues in the CDR3. CDR3 loop: CASSHARLSSYNEQFF. CDR3 DNA: TGCGCCAGCAGCCACGCCCGGTTGAGCTCCTACAATGAGCAGTTCTTC.

The chain joins TRBV28 to TRBJ1-2; 7 bases map to TRBD1. CDR1 is MDHEN and CDR2 is SYDVKM in the germline V gene. V was pared by 6 bases and J by 5 bases, with 9 bases of the junction left unmatched. CDR3 length: 14 residues. CDR3 in DNA: TGTGCCAGCAGAGCGATGGGACAGCTATATGGCTACACCTTC. It codes for CASRAMGQLYGYTF.

This clonotype was detected only a few times. The CDR3 nucleotides read TGCGCTAGCGGGGGGGCCTGGCAGTACTTC. Its protein is CASGGAWQYF. V gene TRBV10-2 combines with J gene TRBJ2-7; 11 bases are a match to TRBD2. Germline-derived CDR1 and CDR2 are WSHSY and SAAADI. This CDR3 contains 10 residues.

This rearrangement joins TRBV7-2 to TRBJ2-7, with 12 bases lining up with TRBD2. V lost 5 bases and J lost 2; bases outside the gene matches: 4. Germline CDR1 reads SGHTA; CDR2 reads FQGNSA. This CDR3 is built from 15 residues. The CDR3 spells CASSNGLAGTYEQYF. The CDR3 DNA reads as TGTGCCAGCAGCAACGGACTAGCGGGGACCTACGAGCAGTACTTC.

The V call is TRBV12-3 or TRBV12-4, the J call TRBJ2-7; the match to TRBD2 covers 7 bases. The J call may be mistaken, given a closer DNA end match to TRBJ2-5. CDR3 size: 13 residues. CDR3 amino acids: CASRRAGVETQYF. CDR3 sequence (DNA): TGTGCCAGCAGGCGGGCGGGAGTGGAGACCCAGTACTTC.

This clonotype was recorded a few times. The J gene is TRBJ2-4, the V gene TRBV28; D is unresolved. This CDR3 spans 17 amino acids. V gave up 5 bases and J gave up 0 bases, with 17 bases separating them. The germline gives CDR1 MDHEN, CDR2 SYDVKM. The chain's CDR3 is CASSRPRIDGAKNIQYF. CDR3 nucleotides: TGTGCCAGCAGTCGACCCCGAATCGACGGAGCCAAAAACATTCAGTACTTC.